This is a list of T cell receptor beta chains from one sample in a study of a mutant IDH1 vaccine in newly diagnosed glioma. Here immunoSEQ multiplex PCR was the method, and the copy in TCRdb shows in-frame clones only, minus some. The sample includes approximately 31,000 clones, around 80% of them seen just once. These receptors are not linked to any known antigen. Sample: PBMCs, taken from a glioma patient whose treatment included an IDH1 peptide vaccine. The source is a woman in her late teens or twenties with glioma. The CDR3 runs from the conserved cysteine through the conserved F or W. The order of the fields is J gene, D gene, V gene, clone size, CDR3 DNA, CDR3 protein. The D gene is left open where the match is weak. The size entry is marked missing in some rows and otherwise reads once, few, many or a size class.

j_gene: TRBJ2-3
d_gene: TRBD2
v_gene: TRBV7-9
abundance: NA
CDR3nt: TGTGCGACCGGGGGGGAGAGCACAGATACGCAGTATTTT
CDR3aa: CATGGESTDTQYF

j_gene: TRBJ1-2
d_gene: TRBD1
v_gene: TRBV19
abundance: few
CDR3nt: TGTGCCAGTACCCCCCTCGACAGGGGCCATGGCTACACCTTC
CDR3aa: CASTPLDRGHGYTF

j_gene: TRBJ1-6
d_gene: TRBD1
v_gene: TRBV5-1
abundance: once
CDR3nt: TGCGCCAGCAGCCCAAACAGGGGAAATTCACCCCTCCACTTT
CDR3aa: CASSPNRGNSPLHF

j_gene: TRBJ1-1
d_gene: TRBD1
v_gene: TRBV18
abundance: NA
CDR3nt: TGTGCCAGCTCACCCCGACAGGGGGGCACTGAAGCTTTCTTT
CDR3aa: CASSPRQGGTEAFF

j_gene: TRBJ1-1
d_gene: NA
v_gene: TRBV5-4
abundance: NA
CDR3nt: TGTGCCAGCAGCTCTCACCTCAGGACACCCGGAACTGAAGCTTTCTTT
CDR3aa: CASSSHLRTPGTEAFF

j_gene: TRBJ1-1
d_gene: NA
v_gene: TRBV20-1
abundance: few
CDR3nt: TGCAGTGCTAGATGGACTGAAGCTTTCTTT
CDR3aa: CSARWTEAFF

j_gene: TRBJ1-4
d_gene: NA
v_gene: TRBV10-3
abundance: NA
CDR3nt: TGTGCCATCAGTGCAGGGGCTGCAACTAATGAAAAACTGTTTTTT
CDR3aa: CAISAGAATNEKLFF

j_gene: TRBJ2-3
d_gene: NA
v_gene: TRBV7-2
abundance: once
CDR3nt: TGTGCCAGCAGCCCAGGTTTCCGCGGGTCTAGCACAGATACGCAGTATTTT
CDR3aa: CASSPGFRGSSTDTQYF

j_gene: TRBJ2-3
d_gene: TRBD2
v_gene: TRBV5-4
abundance: NA
CDR3nt: TGTGCCAGCAGCTGGCTGCGGGGGGCAGGGAGAGTCACAGATACGCAGTATTTT
CDR3aa: CASSWLRGAGRVTDTQYF

j_gene: TRBJ2-2
d_gene: NA
v_gene: TRBV2
abundance: NA
CDR3nt: TGTGCCAGCAGTGAAGGGGGGGCGAGCGGGGAGCTGTTTTTT
CDR3aa: CASSEGGASGELFF

j_gene: TRBJ2-6
d_gene: NA
v_gene: TRBV5-1
abundance: NA
CDR3nt: TGCGCCAGCAGCTTGGACATTAGCTCTGGGGCCAACGTCCTGACTTTC
CDR3aa: CASSLDISSGANVLTF

j_gene: TRBJ2-5
d_gene: NA
v_gene: TRBV21-1
abundance: NA
CDR3nt: TGTGCCAGCAGCAAGAAAGCCCCGGGACATAGAACGAACAGCCAAGAGACCCAGTACTTC
CDR3aa: CASSKKAPGHRTNSQETQYF

j_gene: TRBJ1-5
d_gene: NA
v_gene: TRBV6-4
abundance: NA
CDR3nt: TGTGCCAGCAGTCCCCAGGGAAATCAGCCCCAGCATTTT
CDR3aa: CASSPQGNQPQHF

j_gene: TRBJ1-2
d_gene: NA
v_gene: TRBV18
abundance: NA
CDR3nt: TGTGCCAGCTCCCGGGCAGGGTCGGATGGCTACACCTTC
CDR3aa: CASSRAGSDGYTF

j_gene: TRBJ1-1
d_gene: NA
v_gene: TRBV5-1
abundance: NA
CDR3nt: TGCGCCAGCAGCTTGGTAGTCCCGGCAGCGGGCCTCCTCAGGGGTGAAGCTTTCTTT
CDR3aa: CASSLVVPAAGLLRGEAFF

j_gene: TRBJ1-2
d_gene: TRBD1
v_gene: TRBV5-6
abundance: once
CDR3nt: TGTGCCAGCAGCTTGGGCAGGCAGGGGGCGGTAGACGGCTACACCTTC
CDR3aa: CASSLGRQGAVDGYTF

j_gene: TRBJ1-5
d_gene: NA
v_gene: TRBV6-1
abundance: few
CDR3nt: TGTGCCAGCAGTGAATGGACAGACAATCAGCCCCAGCATTTT
CDR3aa: CASSEWTDNQPQHF

j_gene: TRBJ1-4
d_gene: TRBD1
v_gene: TRBV2
abundance: NA
CDR3nt: TGTGCCAGCAGTACAGGGGGTAGAGGTGAAAAACTGTTTTTT
CDR3aa: CASSTGGRGEKLFF

j_gene: TRBJ2-1
d_gene: NA
v_gene: TRBV15
abundance: NA
CDR3nt: TGTGCCACCAGCAGAGAGGGGGGAGCAAGGTTCTTC
CDR3aa: CATSREGGARFF

j_gene: TRBJ2-7
d_gene: NA
v_gene: TRBV5-1
abundance: NA
CDR3nt: TGCGCCAGCAGCTTGGCCGGAGCGAACAGTAAAACCTACGAGCAGTACTTC
CDR3aa: CASSLAGANSKTYEQYF

j_gene: TRBJ2-5
d_gene: TRBD1
v_gene: TRBV15
abundance: few
CDR3nt: TGTGCCACCAGCGCTACCGGGACAGGGGACGAGACCCAGTACTTC
CDR3aa: CATSATGTGDETQYF

j_gene: TRBJ2-7
d_gene: TRBD1
v_gene: TRBV7-9
abundance: NA
CDR3nt: TGTGCCAGCAGCCCCGAGACAGGGCTAAGCGAGCAGTACTTC
CDR3aa: CASSPETGLSEQYF

j_gene: TRBJ1-5
d_gene: NA
v_gene: TRBV28
abundance: NA
CDR3nt: TGTGCCAGCAGTTTACATGGGGACAATCAGCCCCAGCATTTT
CDR3aa: CASSLHGDNQPQHF

j_gene: TRBJ2-7
d_gene: NA
v_gene: TRBV5-1
abundance: NA
CDR3nt: TGCGCCAGCAGTTATAACTACGAGCAGTACTTC
CDR3aa: CASSYNYEQYF

j_gene: TRBJ2-1
d_gene: NA
v_gene: TRBV5-1
abundance: few
CDR3nt: TGCGCCAGCAGCTTAGGGGTAGGTGAGCAGTTCTTC
CDR3aa: CASSLGVGEQFF

j_gene: TRBJ1-1
d_gene: NA
v_gene: TRBV7-2
abundance: NA
CDR3nt: TGTGCCAGCAGCTTAGACAGGGTCACTGAAGCTTTCTTT
CDR3aa: CASSLDRVTEAFF

j_gene: TRBJ2-7
d_gene: NA
v_gene: TRBV28
abundance: NA
CDR3nt: TGTGCCAGCAGTCCCCCTCAAGGCGCCTACGAGCAGTACTTC
CDR3aa: CASSPPQGAYEQYF

j_gene: TRBJ2-7
d_gene: TRBD1
v_gene: TRBV2
abundance: few
CDR3nt: TGTGCCAGCAGTGAATGGACAGGGCTCTACGAGCAGTACTTC
CDR3aa: CASSEWTGLYEQYF

j_gene: TRBJ2-5
d_gene: TRBD2
v_gene: TRBV29-1
abundance: NA
CDR3nt: TGCAGCGTTGACCTCCCCAGGGGGACTAGCGGGAGGGGTCTGGGAGAGACCCAGTACTTC
CDR3aa: CSVDLPRGTSGRGLGETQYF

j_gene: TRBJ1-4
d_gene: NA
v_gene: TRBV2
abundance: NA
CDR3nt: TGTGCCAGCAGGTCTGACGGCTTTGGACTGTTTTTT
CDR3aa: CASRSDGFGLFF

j_gene: TRBJ1-5
d_gene: NA
v_gene: TRBV5-5
abundance: NA
CDR3nt: TGTGCCAGCAGCTTGGTGGGTCGGGGGTGTCATTTT
CDR3aa: CASSLVGRGCHF

j_gene: TRBJ2-1
d_gene: NA
v_gene: TRBV6-5
abundance: NA
CDR3nt: TGTGCCAGCAGTTACGGTAGGGCATCCTACAATGAGCAGTTCTTC
CDR3aa: CASSYGRASYNEQFF

j_gene: TRBJ1-6
d_gene: NA
v_gene: TRBV30
abundance: once
CDR3nt: TGTGCCTGGACCTGGACTACCGCGGAATCCCTCCACTTT
CDR3aa: CAWTWTTAESLHF

j_gene: TRBJ1-6
d_gene: NA
v_gene: TRBV7-8
abundance: NA
CDR3nt: TGTGCCAGCAGTTCCCCCCGGGGGAATTCACCCCTCCACTTT
CDR3aa: CASSSPRGNSPLHF

j_gene: TRBJ2-7
d_gene: NA
v_gene: TRBV28
abundance: NA
CDR3nt: TGTGCCAGCAGTTGGGGGGGGGCCGAGGGCTTTCACGAGCAGTACTTC
CDR3aa: CASSWGGAEGFHEQYF

j_gene: TRBJ1-2
d_gene: TRBD1
v_gene: TRBV5-1
abundance: NA
CDR3nt: TGCGCCAGCAGCGGCACCGGGACAGATGGCTACACCTTC
CDR3aa: CASSGTGTDGYTF

j_gene: TRBJ1-1
d_gene: NA
v_gene: TRBV29-1
abundance: few
CDR3nt: TGCAGCCTCACCGGGGGGGGACACACTGAAGCTTTCTTT
CDR3aa: CSLTGGGHTEAFF

j_gene: TRBJ2-2
d_gene: TRBD2
v_gene: TRBV5-1
abundance: once
CDR3nt: TGCGCCAGCAGTCCGGGACTAGTATCCGGGGAGCTGTTTTTT
CDR3aa: CASSPGLVSGELFF

j_gene: TRBJ2-2
d_gene: TRBD1
v_gene: TRBV12-5
abundance: NA
CDR3nt: TGTGCTAGTGGGGGGACAGTTAACACCGGGGAGCTGTTTTTT
CDR3aa: CASGGTVNTGELFF

j_gene: TRBJ2-7
d_gene: TRBD1
v_gene: TRBV7-2
abundance: NA
CDR3nt: TGTGCCAGCAGCCCGGGACAGGGCCCCTACGAGCAGTACTTC
CDR3aa: CASSPGQGPYEQYF

j_gene: TRBJ2-7
d_gene: NA
v_gene: TRBV30
abundance: NA
CDR3nt: TGTGCCTGGACCACAGGGTTCCACGAGCAGTACTTC
CDR3aa: CAWTTGFHEQYF